The 25 T cell receptor beta chains in this list originate from one sample, sequenced in a study of blood T cells in healthy people across ages. Sample-barcoded 5' priming and a J-beta primer mix drove a second PCR of 7 to 11 cycles. TCRdb reanalysed the 5' RACE reads using MiXCR and keeps one entry per CDR3 protein. The sample includes over 1,500,000 distinct CDR3 sequences, about 50% of them seen just once. The sample taken for sequencing was blood. Receptors were obtained from a woman in her thirties or forties in good health.

The chain links TRBV6-2 or TRBV6-3 to TRBJ2-7, with 11 bases identical to TRBD1. The CDR3 covers 14 residues. Germline V gene sequence: CDR1 MNHEY, CDR2 SVGEGT. V was pared by 6 bases and J by 5 bases, with 6 bases of the junction left unmatched. CDR3 in DNA: TGTGCCAGCAGCCATGGACAGGGGGCCCACGAGCAGTACTTC. Its protein is CASSHGQGAHEQYF.

This clonotype turned up a few times. V gene TRBV7-9 combines with J gene TRBJ2-1, with D perhaps TRBD2 (7 bases). Germline CDR1 reads SEHNR; CDR2 reads FQNEAQ (reference sequence). V lost 5 bases to trimming and J lost 14 bases, with 19 bases between them. The CDR3 consists of 13 residues. The CDR3 reads CASSRIDRGAKFF. Written as DNA, the CDR3 is TGTGCCAGCAGCCGGATTGACCGGGGGGCGAAGTTCTTC.

The rearrangement joins TRBV11-2 to TRBJ2-4; D may be TRBD1 (5 bases). The DNA matches TRBJ2-7 better at its end, which makes the J call doubtful. Germline CDR1 is SGHAT and CDR2 is FQNNGV. This CDR3 has 14 residues. CDR3 DNA: TGTGCCAGCAGCCCCCGGCAGGGAATCAACGAGCAGTACTTC. Translating gives CASSPRQGINEQYF.

The chain couples TRBV7-2 to TRBJ2-3, with D perhaps matching TRBD1 or TRBD2 (5 bases each). CDR3 length: 14 residues. Germline CDR1 and CDR2: SGHTA and FQGNSA. Between the trimmed V and J ends, which lost 5 bases and 10 bases, there was a span of 19 bases. The CDR3 region is CASSPPGRTPPQYF. The CDR3 coding sequence is TGTGCCAGCAGCCCGCCGGGACGGACGCCCCCGCAGTATTTT. The full variable domain, its missing parts supplied by reference TRBV7-2 and TRBJ2-3, is GAGVSQSPSNKVTEKGKDVELRCDPISGHTALYWYRQSLGQGLEFLIYFQGNSAPDKSGLPSDRFSAERTGGSVSTLTIQRTQQEDSAVYLCASSPPGRTPPQYFGPGTRLTVL.

This clonotype was seen a few times. This chain joins TRBV6-2 or TRBV6-3 and TRBJ2-7; TRBD2 agrees at 10 bases. The V segment lost 6 bases and the J segment 3 bases; nucleotides outside the gene matches: 11. Germline V gene sequence: CDR1 MNHEY, CDR2 SVGEGT. The CDR3 is 16 amino acids. The CDR3 sequence: CASSDPLAGLYYEQYF. CDR3 DNA: TGTGCCAGCAGCGACCCACTAGCGGGGCTATACTACGAGCAGTACTTC.

This clonotype was observed a handful of times. A clone one base away is much larger, so this may be a read error. J is TRBJ2-3 and V is TRBV7-2; D is uncertain. V was clipped by 4 bases and J by 4 bases, with 6 bases between them. CDR3 length: 12 amino acids. CDR1 is SGHTA and CDR2 is FQGNSA in the germline V gene. CDR3 DNA sequence: TGTGCCAGCAGCTCCTACCCAGATACGCAGTATTTT. It translates to CASSSYPDTQYF.

J is TRBJ2-3 and V is TRBV6-2 or TRBV6-3, with 10 bases matching TRBD1. The CDR3 is 14 amino acids. J lost 5 bases, V lost 6 bases, and 5 bases had no gene match. Germline CDR1 MNHEY, CDR2 SVGEGT. In nucleotides, the CDR3 is TGTGCCAGCAGGGACAGGGGGATAGGAGATACGCAGTATTTT. Translation: CASRDRGIGDTQYF.

The chain links TRBV12-3 or TRBV12-4 to TRBJ2-1; 9 bases map to TRBD2. V lost 5 bases and J lost 5; bases outside the gene matches: 7. This CDR3 region has 15 residues. This CDR3 is CASSITLAGHNEQFF. CDR3 nucleotide sequence: TGTGCCAGCAGTATTACACTAGCGGGTCACAATGAGCAGTTCTTC.

The genes are TRBV28 and TRBJ2-1; 9 positions match TRBD2. Germline trimming cut 6 bases from V and 7 bases from J; bases unmatched to any gene: 13. CDR3 size: 16 residues. CDR1 and CDR2 (germline): MDHEN, SYDVKM. In DNA, the CDR3 is TGTGCCAGCAGAGCTCCGGTGGGTAGCGGGGGAAATGAGCAGTTCTTC. Translating it yields CASRAPVGSGGNEQFF.

A few counts support this clonotype. The chain recombines TRBV5-1 with TRBJ2-5; D call uncertain. Germline V gives CDR1 SGHRS, CDR2 YFSETQ. Trimming took off 6 bases at V and 5 bases at J, with 20 bases between the two ends. The CDR3 runs 15 residues. CDR3 bases: TGCGCCAGCAAGTTCCTGTTACTCTCACCGGAGACCCAGTACTTC. Its protein is CASKFLLLSPETQYF.

The gene calls are TRBV12-3 or TRBV12-4 and TRBJ2-1, with a tentative D call TRBD1 (6 bases). The CDR3 is 14 amino acids. Trimming took off 6 bases at V and 8 bases at J, with 17 bases between the two ends. The CDR3 DNA sequence: TGTGCCAGCAGGCTACAGGGACCGGTAGATGAGCAGTTCTTC. Amino acids: CASRLQGPVDEQFF.

CDR3 DNA: TGTGCCAGCAGCTTTCCCCGGGTTACGAACACTGAAGCTTTCTTT. Protein: CASSFPRVTNTEAFF. The chain uses TRBV7-9 and TRBJ1-1; D is unresolved. Germline CDR1 SEHNR, CDR2 FQNEAQ (reference sequence). Trimming stripped 3 bases from V and 1 base from J, with 12 bases between. The CDR3 extends over 15 amino acids.

V gene TRBV10-3 combines with J gene TRBJ2-5; 7 bases agree with TRBD2. CDR3 size: 15 residues. V lost 3 bases, J lost 1 base, and 5 bases stayed unmatched. The germline V gene encodes CDR1 ENHRY and CDR2 SYGVKD. In DNA form, the CDR3 reads TGTGCCATCAGTGAAGGCGGGAGACTCCAAGAGACCCAGTACTTC. Its translation is CAISEGGRLQETQYF.

The V call is TRBV28, the J call TRBJ2-7, with TRBD2 identical over 9 bases. Germline CDR1 reads MDHEN; CDR2 reads SYDVKM. This CDR3 is built from 15 residues. Germline trimming cut 4 bases from V and 2 bases from J; bases unmatched to any gene: 6. DNA for the CDR3: TGTGCCAGCAGTTACGGCGGGGGGGCCCCCTACGAGCAGTACTTC. Translated, it gives CASSYGGGAPYEQYF.

V gene TRBV18 combines with J gene TRBJ1-4, with TRBD1 as a possible D gene (5 bases). The CDR3 totals 17 residues. Trimming took 0 bases from V and 2 from J, leaving 13 bases between them. The germline gives CDR1 KGHSH, CDR2 LQKENI. CDR3 sequence: CASSPPGAVGTNEKLFF. The CDR3 coding sequence is TGTGCCAGCTCACCACCAGGGGCGGTGGGGACTAATGAAAAACTGTTTTTT.

The chain is built from TRBV7-8 and TRBJ1-6, with 8 bases aligning to TRBD1. From germline, CDR1 is SGHVS and CDR2 FQNEAQ. The V gene end was trimmed by 4 bases and the J gene end by 0 bases; junction bases not matched to a gene: 5. The CDR3 extends over 17 amino acids. This CDR3 is CASSSGQGSSYNSPLHF. CDR3 in DNA: TGTGCCAGCAGCTCCGGACAGGGAAGCTCCTATAATTCACCCCTCCACTTT.

Notes on this clonotype: This could be a read error, since a much larger clone is one nucleotide away. The CDR3 protein is CASSSGTAYDEQFF. The CDR3 nucleotides are TGTGCCAGCAGTTCCGGGACAGCATACGATGAGCAGTTCTTC. The gene calls are TRBV6-5 and TRBJ2-1; 7 nucleotides agree with TRBD1. The length of the CDR3 is 14 residues. V shed 4 bases, J shed 8 bases, and the junction held 8 bases outside the gene matches. Germline loops: CDR1 MNHEY, CDR2 SVGAGI.

A few counts support this clonotype. The rearrangement joins TRBV7-9 to TRBJ1-3; D unresolved. The CDR3 is 13 residues long. V shed 5 bases and J shed 0 bases, with 5 bases lying between them. Germline V gene lookup returns CDR1 SEHNR and CDR2 FQNEAQ (reference sequence). In DNA, the CDR3 is TGTGCCAGCAGCAAGGACTCTGGAAACACCATATATTTT. Its protein product is CASSKDSGNTIYF.

This clonotype has only a few counts. The genes are TRBV7-2 and TRBJ2-3; D perhaps matches TRBD2 (5 bases). Germline CDR1 and CDR2: SGHTA and FQGNSA. Trimming removed 5 bases at V and 4 bases at J, with 10 bases between. This CDR3 has 13 residues. The CDR3, as DNA: TGTGCCAGCAGCAATCGGGGTTCAGATACGCAGTATTTT. It encodes CASSNRGSDTQYF. The full variable domain, its missing parts supplied by reference TRBV7-2 and TRBJ2-3, is GAGVSQSPSNKVTEKGKDVELRCDPISGHTALYWYRQSLGQGLEFLIYFQGNSAPDKSGLPSDRFSAERTGGSVSTLTIQRTQQEDSAVYLCASSNRGSDTQYFGPGTRLTVL.

This clonotype was detected only a few times. This chain uses TRBV13 with TRBJ2-6, with D perhaps TRBD1 or TRBD2 (5 bases each). Germline CDR1 and CDR2: PRHDT and FYEKMQ (reference sequence). The CDR3 covers 15 residues. Between the trimmed V and J ends, which lost 0 bases and 4 bases, there was a span of 7 bases. This CDR3 reads CASSLGGDGANVLTF. CDR3 nucleotides: TGTGCCAGCAGCTTAGGAGGGGACGGGGCCAACGTCCTGACTTTC.

The V gene is TRBV25-1, the J gene TRBJ1-6, with 9 bases lining up with TRBD1. Trimming removed 3 bases from V and 7 bases from J; junction bases left unmatched: 4. The CDR3 length is 15 residues. Germline V gene data show CDR1 as MGHDK and CDR2 as SYGVNS. CDR3 protein: CASSDTTGGNSPLHF. CDR3 coding DNA: TGTGCCAGCAGTGATACGACAGGGGGGAATTCACCCCTCCACTTT. Drawing the rest from reference TRBV25-1 and TRBJ1-6, the complete variable domain is EADIYQTPRYLVIGTGKKITLECSQTMGHDKMYWYQQDPGMELHLIHYSYGVNSTEKGDLSSESTVSRIRTEHFPLTLESARPSHTSQYLCASSDTTGGNSPLHFGNGTRLTVT.

This chain uses TRBV20-1 with TRBJ1-2, with D unresolved. The length of the CDR3 is 16 residues. Germline lookup yields CDR1 DFQATT and CDR2 SNEGSKA (reference sequence). The ends were cut back, 1 base at V and 5 bases at J, with 20 bases in the middle. This CDR3 is CSARGGVSSVWYGYTF. In DNA form, the CDR3 reads TGCAGTGCTAGAGGAGGCGTCAGCTCAGTTTGGTATGGCTACACCTTC.

The CDR3 sequence: CASSSRQTTNYGYTF. CDR3 sequence (DNA): TGTGCCAGCAGCTCGCGACAGACCACTAACTATGGCTACACCTTC. This chain joins TRBV5-8 and TRBJ1-2, with D perhaps TRBD1 (5 bases). The germline V gene encodes CDR1 SGHTS and CDR2 YDEGEE. V was cut by 3 bases and J by 0 bases, with 12 bases left in between. CDR3 length equals 15 residues.

This clonotype was detected only a few times. This chain connects TRBV14 to TRBJ1-6; D is undetermined. The germline V and J ends were trimmed by 4 bases and 10 bases, with 14 bases remaining between them. CDR3 size: 14 residues. Germline V CDR1 and CDR2: SGHDN, FVKESK. CDR3 residues: CASSPDFRESPLHF. CDR3 sequence (DNA): TGTGCCAGCAGCCCCGACTTTCGGGAATCACCCCTCCACTTT.

A few counts support this clonotype. This sequence joins TRBV9 and TRBJ2-6, with D tentatively TRBD1 or TRBD2 (5 bases each). Germline values: CDR1 SGDLS, CDR2 YYNGEE. CDR3 length equals 15 residues. Trimming cost V 3 bases and J 4 bases, with 11 bases left between them. Here the CDR3 DNA reads TGTGCCAGCAGCGGTGCAGGGACCGGGGCCAACGTCCTGACTTTC. It is translated as CASSGAGTGANVLTF. Complete variable domain (other parts from reference TRBV9 and TRBJ2-6): DSGVTQTPKHLITATGQRVTLRCSPRSGDLSVYWYQQSLDQGLQFLIQYYNGEERAKGNILERFSAQQFPDLHSELNLSSLELGDSALYFCASSGAGTGANVLTFGAGSRLTVL.